This section outlines one T cell receptor beta chain sequence together with its context. Its antigen is as yet unknown. Blood was sampled at baseline, cycle 4 day 1, and cycle 7 day 1. This sample was taken from a study of OX40 agonist ivuxolimab in advanced cancers. Study outcomes and limitations: Dosing at 0.1 to 3.0 mg/kg was accompanied by clonal expansion of CD4+ and CD8+ blood T cells by week 6. Certain nonresponding patients likewise had low normalized T-cell clonal expansion. Determination of antigen specificity was not performed for the expanded peripheral T cells.

J gave up 6 bases and V 3 bases, and 8 bases lay outside the gene matches. The V gene's germline CDR1 is SNHLY and CDR2 FYNNEI. The CDR3 extends over 14 amino acids. Libraries were prepared by immunoSEQ multiplex PCR; TCRdb keeps only in-frame clonotypes and omits some of them. The table has about 82,000 clones, around nine tenths seen once. This receptor was taken from an adult with an advanced solid tumor such as melanoma, head and neck, liver or kidney cancer. The chain uses TRBV2 and TRBJ2-7; 7 bases line up with TRBD2. The material sequenced was CD4+ or CD8+ T cells sorted from blood, taken in a trial of the OX40 agonist ivuxolimab. CDR3 loop: CASSEAGGSGEQYF. The DNA of the CDR3 is TGTGCCAGCAGTGAGGCTGGCGGGAGCGGCGAGCAGTACTTC.